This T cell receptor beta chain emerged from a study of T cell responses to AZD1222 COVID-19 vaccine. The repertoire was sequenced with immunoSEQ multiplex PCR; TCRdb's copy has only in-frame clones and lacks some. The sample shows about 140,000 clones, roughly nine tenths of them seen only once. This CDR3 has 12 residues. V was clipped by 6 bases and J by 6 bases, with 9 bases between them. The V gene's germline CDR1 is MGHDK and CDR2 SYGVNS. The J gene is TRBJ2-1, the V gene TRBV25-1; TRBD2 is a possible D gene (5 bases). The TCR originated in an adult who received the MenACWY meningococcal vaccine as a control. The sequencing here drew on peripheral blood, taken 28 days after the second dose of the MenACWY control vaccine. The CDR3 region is CASRQTSNEQFF. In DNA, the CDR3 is TGTGCCAGCAGGCAAACTAGCAATGAGCAGTTCTTC.